This TCR beta chain is drawn from a study of shared clonotypes between healthy human individuals. About the research overall: Those who served as donors were a couple of women and a few men between the ages of 18 and 49. Study-wide findings and caveats: Sampling included only blood; tissue repertoires likely differ.

The germline V gene has CDR1 SGHVS and CDR2 FNYEAQ. The CDR3 consists of 14 residues. V lost 2 bases to trimming and J lost 1 base, with 8 bases between them. Note on this clone: Antigen specificity is unknown.

Clones were read by immunoSEQ multiplex PCR, and TCRdb kept only the in-frame ones, dropping some. This sample has approximately 980,000 clones, with 70% to 85% found just once. The receptor was derived from a man younger than 35 in good health. The J gene is TRBJ2-5, the V gene TRBV7-6; the D gene is possibly TRBD2 (6 bases). Sample: memory CD4+ T cells sorted from blood. Subset noted: CD45RA-negative fraction. CDR3 residues: CASSLMRGQETQYF. The CDR3 region has the DNA TGTGCCAGCAGCTTAATGCGGGGCCAAGAGACCCAGTACTTC.